The clone carrying this TCR beta chain was counted between two and nine times. The data derive from a study of blood T cell repertoires in COVID-19. V was trimmed by 8 bases and J by 1 base, leaving 11 bases between them. CDR3 length equals 13 residues. From germline, CDR1 is SNHLY and CDR2 FYNNEI. Profiled with immunoSEQ multiplex PCR; TCRdb holds only in-frame clones, not every one. The sample yields around 130,000 clones, about 86% seen once. Material: PBMCs or T cells enriched from blood (not recorded which). The sequence came from a man aged 40-50 years with acute COVID-19. The chain couples TRBV2 to TRBJ1-1; D is unresolved. The CDR3 nucleotides read TGTGCCAGCGCAACAGATCAGAACACTGAAGCTTTCTTT. Its protein is CASATDQNTEAFF.